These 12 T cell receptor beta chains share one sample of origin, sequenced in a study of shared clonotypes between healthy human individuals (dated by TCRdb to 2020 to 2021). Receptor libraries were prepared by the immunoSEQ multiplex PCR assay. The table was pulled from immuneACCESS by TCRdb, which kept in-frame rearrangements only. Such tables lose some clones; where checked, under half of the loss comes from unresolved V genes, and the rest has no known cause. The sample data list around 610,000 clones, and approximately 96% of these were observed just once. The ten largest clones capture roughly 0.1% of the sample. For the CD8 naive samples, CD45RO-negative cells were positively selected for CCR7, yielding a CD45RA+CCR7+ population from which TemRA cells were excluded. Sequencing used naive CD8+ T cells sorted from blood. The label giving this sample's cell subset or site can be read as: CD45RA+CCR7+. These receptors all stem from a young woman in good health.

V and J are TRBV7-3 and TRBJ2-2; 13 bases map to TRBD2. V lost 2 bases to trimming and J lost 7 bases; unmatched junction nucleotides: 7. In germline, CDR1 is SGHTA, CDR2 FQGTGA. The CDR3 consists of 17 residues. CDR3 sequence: CASSLELAGGPGGELFF. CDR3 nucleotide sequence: TGTGCCAGCAGCTTAGAACTAGCGGGAGGGCCAGGCGGGGAGCTGTTTTTT.

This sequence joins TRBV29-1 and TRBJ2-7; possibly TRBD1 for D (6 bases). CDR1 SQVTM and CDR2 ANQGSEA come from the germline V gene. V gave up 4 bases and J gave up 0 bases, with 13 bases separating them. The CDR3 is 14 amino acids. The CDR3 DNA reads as TGCAGCGTTGTAGGGCAGGGGAGCTCCTACGAGCAGTACTTC. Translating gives CSVVGQGSSYEQYF.

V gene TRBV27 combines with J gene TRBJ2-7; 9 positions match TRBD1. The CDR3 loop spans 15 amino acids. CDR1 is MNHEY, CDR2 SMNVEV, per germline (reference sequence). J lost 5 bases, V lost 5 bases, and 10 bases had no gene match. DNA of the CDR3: TGTGCCAGCAGTGTACAGGGGGCGATCGGCCACGAGCAGTACTTC. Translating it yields CASSVQGAIGHEQYF.

Here the CDR3 DNA reads TGTGCCATCAGACGGGAAGACAGGGGAGCCCCGGAAATTACCGGGGAGCTGTTTTTT. Residues: CAIRREDRGAPEITGELFF. The chain links TRBV10-3 to TRBJ2-2; the match to TRBD1 covers 8 bases. Germline V gene lookup returns CDR1 ENHRY and CDR2 SYGVKD. This CDR3 comprises 19 residues. With V trimmed by 6 bases and J by 5 bases, 20 bases remained unmatched.

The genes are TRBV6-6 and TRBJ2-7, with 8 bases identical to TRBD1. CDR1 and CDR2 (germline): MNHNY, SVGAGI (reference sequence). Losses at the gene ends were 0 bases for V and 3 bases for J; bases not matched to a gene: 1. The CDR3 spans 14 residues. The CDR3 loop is CASSYSDRVYEQYF. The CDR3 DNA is TGTGCCAGCAGTTACTCGGACAGGGTCTACGAGCAGTACTTC.

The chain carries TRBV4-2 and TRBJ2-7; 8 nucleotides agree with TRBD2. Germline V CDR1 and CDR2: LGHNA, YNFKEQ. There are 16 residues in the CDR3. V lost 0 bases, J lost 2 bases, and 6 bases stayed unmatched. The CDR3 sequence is CASSQEATSETYEQYF. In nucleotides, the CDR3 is TGTGCCAGCAGCCAAGAGGCGACTAGCGAGACCTACGAGCAGTACTTC.

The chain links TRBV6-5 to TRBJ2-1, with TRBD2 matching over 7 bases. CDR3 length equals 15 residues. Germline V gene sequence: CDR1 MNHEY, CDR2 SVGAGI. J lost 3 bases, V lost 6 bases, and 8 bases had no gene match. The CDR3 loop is CASSIRGEYYNEQFF. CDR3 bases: TGTGCCAGCAGCATCCGGGGGGAGTACTACAATGAGCAGTTCTTC.

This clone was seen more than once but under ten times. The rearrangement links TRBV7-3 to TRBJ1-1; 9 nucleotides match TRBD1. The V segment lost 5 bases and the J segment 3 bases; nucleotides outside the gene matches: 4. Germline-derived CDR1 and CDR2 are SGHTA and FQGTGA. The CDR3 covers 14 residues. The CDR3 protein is CASSPGTGYTEAFF. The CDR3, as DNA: TGTGCCAGCAGCCCGGGGACAGGGTACACTGAAGCTTTCTTT.

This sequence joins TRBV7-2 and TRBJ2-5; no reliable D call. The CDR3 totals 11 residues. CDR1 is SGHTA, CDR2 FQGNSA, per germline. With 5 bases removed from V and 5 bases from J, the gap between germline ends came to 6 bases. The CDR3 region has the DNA TGTGCCAGCAGCACGTGGGAGACCCAGTACTTC. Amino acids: CASSTWETQYF.

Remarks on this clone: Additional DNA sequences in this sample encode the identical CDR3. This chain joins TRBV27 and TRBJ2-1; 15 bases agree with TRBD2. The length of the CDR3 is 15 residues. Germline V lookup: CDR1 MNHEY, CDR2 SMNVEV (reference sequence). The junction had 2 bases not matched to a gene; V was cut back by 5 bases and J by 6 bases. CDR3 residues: CASSPGLAGGNEQFF. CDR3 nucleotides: TGTGCCAGCAGTCCGGGACTAGCGGGAGGCAATGAGCAGTTCTTC.

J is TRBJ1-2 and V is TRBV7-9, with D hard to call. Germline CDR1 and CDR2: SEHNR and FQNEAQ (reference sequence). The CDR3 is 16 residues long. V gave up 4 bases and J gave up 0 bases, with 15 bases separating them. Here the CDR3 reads CASSWALTSSNYGYTF. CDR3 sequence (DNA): TGTGCCAGCAGCTGGGCTTTGACGAGCTCTAACTATGGCTACACCTTC. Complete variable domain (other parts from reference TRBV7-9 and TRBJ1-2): DTGVSQNPRHKITKRGQNVTFRCDPISEHNRLYWYRQTLGQGPEFLTYFQNEAQLEKSRLLSDRFSAERPKGSFSTLEIQRTEQGDSAMYLCASSWALTSSNYGYTFGSGTRLTVV.

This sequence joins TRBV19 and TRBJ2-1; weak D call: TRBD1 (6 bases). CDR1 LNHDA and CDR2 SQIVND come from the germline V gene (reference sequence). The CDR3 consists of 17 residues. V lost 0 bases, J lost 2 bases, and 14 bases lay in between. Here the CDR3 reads CASSIDSTGYAYNEQFF. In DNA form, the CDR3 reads TGTGCCAGTAGTATAGATTCCACAGGGTATGCCTACAATGAGCAGTTCTTC.